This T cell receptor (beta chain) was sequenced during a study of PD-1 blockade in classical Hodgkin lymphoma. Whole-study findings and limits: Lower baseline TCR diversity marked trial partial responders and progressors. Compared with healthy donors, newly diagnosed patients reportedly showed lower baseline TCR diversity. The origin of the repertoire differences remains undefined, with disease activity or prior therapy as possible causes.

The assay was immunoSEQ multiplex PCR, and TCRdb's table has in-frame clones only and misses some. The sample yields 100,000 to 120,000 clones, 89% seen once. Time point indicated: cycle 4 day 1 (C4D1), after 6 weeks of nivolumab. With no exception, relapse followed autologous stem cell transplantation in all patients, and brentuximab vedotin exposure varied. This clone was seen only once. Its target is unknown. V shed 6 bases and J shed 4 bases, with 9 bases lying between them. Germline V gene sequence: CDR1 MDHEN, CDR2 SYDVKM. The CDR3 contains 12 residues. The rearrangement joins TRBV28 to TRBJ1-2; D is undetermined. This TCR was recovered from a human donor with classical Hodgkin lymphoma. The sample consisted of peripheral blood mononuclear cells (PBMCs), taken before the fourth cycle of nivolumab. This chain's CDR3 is CASSEVTYGYTF. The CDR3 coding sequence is TGTGCCAGCAGCGAGGTCACCTATGGCTACACCTTC.